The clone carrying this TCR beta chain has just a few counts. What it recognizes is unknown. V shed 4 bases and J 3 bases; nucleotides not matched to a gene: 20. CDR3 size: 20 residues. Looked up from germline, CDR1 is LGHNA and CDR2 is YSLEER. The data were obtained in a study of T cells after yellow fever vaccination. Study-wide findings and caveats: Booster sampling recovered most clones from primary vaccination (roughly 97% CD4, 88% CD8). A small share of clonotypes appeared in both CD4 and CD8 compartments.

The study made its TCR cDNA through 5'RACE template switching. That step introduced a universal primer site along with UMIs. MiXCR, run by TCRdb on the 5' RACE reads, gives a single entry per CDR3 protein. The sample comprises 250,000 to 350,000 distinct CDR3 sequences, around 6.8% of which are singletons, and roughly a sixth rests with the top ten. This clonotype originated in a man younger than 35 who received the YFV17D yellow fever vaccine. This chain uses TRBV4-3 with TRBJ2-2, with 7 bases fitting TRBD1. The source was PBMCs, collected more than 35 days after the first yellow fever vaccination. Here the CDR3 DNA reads TGCGCCAGCAGCCCCACCCCCGGGACAGCGACGAGAAAGTACACCGGGGAGCTGTTTTTT. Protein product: CASSPTPGTATRKYTGELFF.